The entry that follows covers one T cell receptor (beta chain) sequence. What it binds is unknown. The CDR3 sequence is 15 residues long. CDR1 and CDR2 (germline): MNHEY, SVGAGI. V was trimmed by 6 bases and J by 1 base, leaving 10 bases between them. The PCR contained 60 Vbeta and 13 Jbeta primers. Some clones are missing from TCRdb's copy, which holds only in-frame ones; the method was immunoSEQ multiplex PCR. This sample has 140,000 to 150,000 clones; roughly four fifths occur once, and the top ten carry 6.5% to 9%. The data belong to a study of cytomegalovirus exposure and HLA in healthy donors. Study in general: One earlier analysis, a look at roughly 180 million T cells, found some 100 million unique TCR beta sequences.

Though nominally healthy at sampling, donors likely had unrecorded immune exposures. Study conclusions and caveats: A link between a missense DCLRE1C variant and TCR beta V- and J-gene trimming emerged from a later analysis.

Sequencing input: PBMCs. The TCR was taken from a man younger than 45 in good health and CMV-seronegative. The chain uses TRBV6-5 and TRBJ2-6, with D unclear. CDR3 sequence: CASRYRVSGANVLTF. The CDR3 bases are TGTGCCAGCAGATACAGAGTATCTGGGGCCAACGTCCTGACTTTC.